This record looks at one T cell receptor beta chain sequence and its context. It has no known antigen specificity. No clone much larger than this one lies a single base away; base qualities are absent. Libraries were built with the immunoSEQ multiplex PCR assay. TCRdb's version of the immuneACCESS table is confined to in-frame rearrangements and falls short of the full clone set. An unresolved V gene accounts for under half of the shortfall where checked; the remainder is of unknown origin. In this sample the table shows roughly 200,000 clones, 90% to 95% of which occur a single time. Clones ranked in the top ten supply more than 1.4% of the sample. The data originate from a study of control samples from healthy donors and cancer patients (dated by TCRdb to 2018 to 2021). Counted from cysteine to phenylalanine, this CDR3 has 12 amino acids. The sequence is cut down to CDR3 DNA, 36 bases in frame from base 1. Between the V and J ends, shortened by 9 bases and 6 bases respectively, the junction contains 11 bases. CDR1 MDHEN and CDR2 SYDVKM are derived from the germline V gene.

Input material: blood. This receptor was taken from a man younger than 30 in good health. The rearrangement combines TRBV28 with TRBJ1-4, with the identity of the D gene unclear. The CDR3 region has the sequence CASSGRDEKLFF. The nucleotide sequence is given as TGTGCCAGTTCGGGGAGGGATGAAAAACTGTTTTTT.